This T cell receptor (beta chain) stems from a study of patients and donors after allogeneic stem cell transplantation. Germline V CDR1 and CDR2: SGHAT, FQNNGV. V was pared by 4 bases and J by 6 bases, with 5 bases of the junction left unmatched. CDR3 length: 16 residues. TCRdb fed the RT-PCR reads into MiXCR, producing one record per CDR3 protein. The table includes 150,000 to 200,000 distinct CDR3 sequences, approximately 31% detected once. Only a few counts were recorded for this clonotype. The rearrangement uses TRBV11-2 and TRBJ2-2, with 13 bases identical to TRBD2. Sequencing was carried out using blood, either unsorted or a sorted T cell fraction (not recorded which). This receptor was obtained from a human donor who was either an allogeneic HSCT recipient or a stem cell or donor lymphocyte infusion donor (not recorded which). It is not recorded whose cells these are; they may come from a transplant donor. The CDR3 DNA sequence: TGTGCCAGCAGCTCCCGACTAGCGGGAGGCTCCGGGGAGCTGTTTTTT. Protein: CASSSRLAGGSGELFF. Combining the CDR3 with reference TRBV11-2 and TRBJ2-2 gives the whole variable domain EAGVAQSPRYKIIEKRQSVAFWCNPISGHATLYWYQQILGQGPKLLIQFQNNGVVDDSQLPKDRFSAERLKGVDSTLKIQPAKLEDSAVYLCASSSRLAGGSGELFFGEGSRLTVL.